The clone carrying this TCR beta chain was recorded a few times. Its specificity is not known. Germline V lookup: CDR1 SEHNR, CDR2 FQNEAQ (reference sequence). V was trimmed by 5 bases and J by 0 bases, leaving 11 bases between them. The CDR3 sequence is 16 residues long. This entry belongs to a study of T-cell memory formation after mild COVID-19. Study conclusions and caveats: Researchers found some responding clones in pre-infection memory, a sign that cross-reactive memory joined. Among CD4+ contracting clones, most were CM and EM, and CD8+ ones EMRA. Balance between CD4 and CD8 was seen in clones contracting day 15 to 85, and a CD4+ lean was seen in later expanders.

Barcoded TCR alpha and TCR beta cDNA libraries with UMIs came from 5'RACE using constant-segment primers. TCRdb analysed the 5' RACE reads with MiXCR anew, one entry per CDR3 protein. The sample has more than 120,000 distinct CDR3 sequences, around 21% seen once. The TCR originated in an adult woman who had mild COVID-19 (a few samples of this study predate the infection). Cell type and time point are not known. The sample comprised PBMCs or a T cell subset sorted from them (not recorded which). V usage is TRBV7-9 and J usage is TRBJ2-6, with D possibly matching TRBD1 (5 bases). CDR3 in amino acids: CASSPDTHSGANVLTF. In nucleotides, the CDR3 is TGTGCCAGCAGCCCGGACACCCACTCTGGGGCCAACGTCCTGACTTTC.